This TCR beta chain appears in the sequencing data of a study of blood T cell repertoires in COVID-19. CDR3 size: 15 residues. The germline V gene encodes CDR1 SGHAT and CDR2 FQNNGV. V was clipped by 5 bases and J by 4 bases; unmatched bases: 7. Per the original data handling: The authors estimated nucleated cell counts from reference gene primer amplification. Sequenced by immunoSEQ multiplex PCR; TCRdb stores in-frame clones only, minus some. That table is the source of V, J and clone size, and D and trimming were worked out from the DNA. Of about 56,000 clones detected, more than 70% appear once; the ten largest clones hold roughly a fifth.

The gene calls are TRBV11-2 and TRBJ1-4; 7 positions match TRBD1. The TCR comes from a human donor in a cohort sampled during active COVID-19. The sequenced sample was peripheral blood. The CDR3 here is CASSPYRGNNEKLFF. CDR3 DNA sequence: TGTGCCAGCAGCCCCTACAGGGGTAATAATGAAAAACTGTTTTTT. Combining the CDR3 with reference TRBV11-2 and TRBJ1-4 gives the whole variable domain EAGVAQSPRYKIIEKRQSVAFWCNPISGHATLYWYQQILGQGPKLLIQFQNNGVVDDSQLPKDRFSAERLKGVDSTLKIQPAKLEDSAVYLCASSPYRGNNEKLFFGSGTQLSVL.